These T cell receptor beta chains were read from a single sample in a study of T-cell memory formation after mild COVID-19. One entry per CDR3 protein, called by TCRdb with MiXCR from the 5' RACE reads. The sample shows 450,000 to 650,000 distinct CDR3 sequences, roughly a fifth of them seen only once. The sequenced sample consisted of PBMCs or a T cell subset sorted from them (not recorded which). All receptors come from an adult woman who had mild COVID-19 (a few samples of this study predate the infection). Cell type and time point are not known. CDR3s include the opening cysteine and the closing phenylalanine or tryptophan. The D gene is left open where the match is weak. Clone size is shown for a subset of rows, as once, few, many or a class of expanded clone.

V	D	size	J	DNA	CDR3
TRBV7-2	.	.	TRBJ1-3	TGTGCCAGCAGACTCACAGCACACTCTGGAAACACCATATATTTT	CASRLTAHSGNTIYF
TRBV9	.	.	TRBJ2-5	TGTGCCAGCAGCGATCAACAGGGAGGAGAGACCCAGTACTTC	CASSDQQGGETQYF
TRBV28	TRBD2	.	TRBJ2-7	TGTGCCAGTTTGACTAGCGGGAGTGCTTACGAGCAGTACTTC	CASLTSGSAYEQYF
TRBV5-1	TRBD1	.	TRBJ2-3	TGCGCCAGCAGCCATGATCGGGACAGGGGGGCTCATACGCAGTATTTT	CASSHDRDRGAHTQYF
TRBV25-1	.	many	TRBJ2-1	TGTGCCAGCAGTGACCCGGCCCAACCATACAATGAGCAGTTCTTC	CASSDPAQPYNEQFF
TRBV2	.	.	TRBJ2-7	TGTGCCAGCAGGAGACTAGTTTCTTACGAGCAGTACTTC	CASRRLVSYEQYF
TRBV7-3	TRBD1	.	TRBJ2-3	TGTGCCAGCAGCCCCATGGGACAGGCGGTTTTTGGTACGCAGTATTTT	CASSPMGQAVFGTQYF
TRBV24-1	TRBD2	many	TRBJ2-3	TGTGCCACCAGCGGGACTAGCGGGATGAACGCAGATACGCAGTATTTT	CATSGTSGMNADTQYF
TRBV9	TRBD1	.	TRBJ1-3	TGTGCCAGCAGCACCCGGGACAGCTCTGGAAACACCATATATTTT	CASSTRDSSGNTIYF
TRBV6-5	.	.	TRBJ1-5	TGTGCCAGCAGTTACTATTCTCAAGGCTGGCCCCAGCATTTT	CASSYYSQGWPQHF
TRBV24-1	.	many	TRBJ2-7	TGTGCCACCAGTCAACCTCGCAACTGGGGCAGCCGGGAGTACTTC	CATSQPRNWGSREYF
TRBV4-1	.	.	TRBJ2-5	TGCGCCAGCAGCCAAGATGGCCCTTCCAAGGAGACCCAGTACTTC	CASSQDGPSKETQYF
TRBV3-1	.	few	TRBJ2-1	TGTGCCAGCAGCGGGGGACGGGGCCCAAGCTACAATGAGCAGTTCTTC	CASSGGRGPSYNEQFF
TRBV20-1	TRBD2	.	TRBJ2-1	TGCAGTGCTAGAGATCGGACCAGAGCTAGCGGGAGTAACAATGAGCAGTTCTTC	CSARDRTRASGSNNEQFF
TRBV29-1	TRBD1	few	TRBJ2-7	TGCAGCGTTGCAGAACGGACAGGCAGCTACGAGCAGTACTTC	CSVAERTGSYEQYF
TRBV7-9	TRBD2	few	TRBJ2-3	TGTGCCAGCAGCTTATTCGGGACTAGCGGGGGAGATACGCAGTATTTT	CASSLFGTSGGDTQYF
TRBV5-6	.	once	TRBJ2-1	TGTGCCAGCGGCATTGGGGGCTCCTACAATGAGCAGTTCTTC	CASGIGGSYNEQFF
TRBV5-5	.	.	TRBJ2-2	TGTGCCAGCAGCCGAGGGGGGAACACCGGGGAGCTGTTTTTT	CASSRGGNTGELFF
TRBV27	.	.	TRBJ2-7	TGTGCCAGCAGGAAGGGACGAGCCTACGAGCAGTACTTC	CASRKGRAYEQYF
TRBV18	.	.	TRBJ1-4	TGTGCCAGCTCACCACGGGGGGATACTAATGAAAAACTGTTTTTT	CASSPRGDTNEKLFF
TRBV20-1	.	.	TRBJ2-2	TGCAGTGCTAGAGTCCAGGGGCTGAACACCGGGGAGCTGTTTTTT	CSARVQGLNTGELFF
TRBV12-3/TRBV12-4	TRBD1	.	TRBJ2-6	TGTGCCAGCAGCCCCCCTGGACAGGACCACTCTGGGGCCAACGTCCTGACTTTC	CASSPPGQDHSGANVLTF
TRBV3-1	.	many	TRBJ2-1	TGTGCCAGCAGCCAGACAGCAGCCAATGAGCAGTTCTTC	CASSQTAANEQFF
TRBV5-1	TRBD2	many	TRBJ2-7	TGCGCCAGCAGCGAAGCTGGACTAGCAAGCGAGCAGTACTTC	CASSEAGLASEQYF
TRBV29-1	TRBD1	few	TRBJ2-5	TGCAGCGTTGCGGACAGGGCACAGTACTTC	CSVADRAQYF
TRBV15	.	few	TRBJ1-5	TGTGCCACCAGCAGAAGTTTGGGGAGCAATCAGCCCCAGCATTTT	CATSRSLGSNQPQHF